The 21 T cell receptor beta chains below all came from one sample that was sequenced in a study of blood T cell repertoires in COVID-19. Libraries were prepared by immunoSEQ multiplex PCR; TCRdb keeps only in-frame clonotypes and omits some of them. The table includes fewer than 120,000 clones, less than 85% detected once. Sample: peripheral blood. These receptors were taken from a woman of 80 years or more with acute or convalescent COVID-19.

The CDR3 bases are TGTGCCAGCAGACCCGACGGGAACTATGGCTACACCTTC. It is translated as CASRPDGNYGYTF. The chain joins TRBV6-5 to TRBJ1-2; D not certain. V dropped 6 bases and J dropped 2 bases, with 10 bases sitting between them. Germline-derived CDR1 and CDR2 are MNHEY and SVGAGI. The CDR3 runs to 13 residues.

V gene TRBV19 combines with J gene TRBJ1-4, with D possibly matching TRBD1 (5 bases). The germline V and J ends were trimmed by 9 bases and 8 bases, with 10 bases remaining between them. Germline CDR1 and CDR2: LNHDA and SQIVND (reference sequence). The CDR3 extends over 11 amino acids. This CDR3 reads CASRVGEKLFF. The DNA for the CDR3 is TGTGCCAGCAGGGTAGGCGAAAAACTGTTTTTT.

CDR3 sequence: CASSQPGLADYNEQFF. The CDR3 DNA reads as TGTGCCAGCAGCCAACCGGGACTAGCGGATTACAATGAGCAGTTCTTC. This chain joins TRBV4-2 and TRBJ2-1; 11 bases agree with TRBD2. V shed 2 bases and J 4 bases; nucleotides not matched to a gene: 4. Germline lookup yields CDR1 LGHNA and CDR2 YNFKEQ. The CDR3 has 16 amino acids.

The chain is built from TRBV3-1 (or the pseudogene TRBV3-2) and TRBJ1-5; D gene unclear. The V and J ends lost 0 bases and 6 bases respectively, with 6 bases between them. CDR1 LGHDT and CDR2 YNNKEL come from the germline V gene (reference sequence). This CDR3 spans 13 amino acids. For the CDR3, the DNA is TGTGCCAGCAGCCAAGATGTGAGTCAGCCCCAGCATTTT. As protein: CASSQDVSQPQHF.

This sequence joins TRBV6-4 and TRBJ1-2; TRBD1 is a possible D gene (6 bases). CDR1 and CDR2 (germline): MRHNA, SNTAGT. The CDR3 loop spans 13 amino acids. With 6 bases removed from V and 4 bases from J, the gap between germline ends came to 12 bases. The CDR3 DNA follows: TGTGCCAGCAGATACAGGGTCCCCTATGGCTACACCTTC. Protein product: CASRYRVPYGYTF.

V is TRBV12-3 or TRBV12-4 and J is TRBJ2-7; perhaps TRBD2 as D (6 bases). This CDR3 is built from 12 residues. The ends were cut back, 6 bases at V and 6 bases at J, with 12 bases in the middle. The CDR3 here is CASRRQGGEQYF. In DNA form, the CDR3 reads TGTGCCAGCAGACGTCAGGGAGGCGAGCAGTACTTC.

This clone was found once. The V and J genes are TRBV18 and TRBJ2-2, with 10 bases matching TRBD2. With 3 bases clipped from V and 7 bases from J, the junction kept 11 bases outside the gene matches. Germline V gene data show CDR1 as KGHSH and CDR2 as LQKENI. This CDR3 has 17 amino acids. CDR3 loop: CASSPVIASGSGGELFF. In DNA, the CDR3 is TGTGCCAGCTCACCGGTCATTGCTAGCGGGAGTGGCGGGGAGCTGTTTTTT.

The chain links TRBV13 to TRBJ2-5; 14 bases match TRBD2. Germline loops: CDR1 PRHDT, CDR2 FYEKMQ (reference sequence). CDR3 length: 16 residues. Trimming took 5 bases from V and 5 from J; bases not matched to a gene: 7. The CDR3 sequence: CASSPGLAGVRETQYF. The DNA for the CDR3 is TGTGCCAGCAGCCCGGGACTAGCGGGAGTGAGGGAGACCCAGTACTTC. The full variable domain, completed using reference TRBV13 and TRBJ2-5, is AAGVIQSPRHLIKEKRETATLKCYPIPRHDTVYWYQQGPGQDPQFLISFYEKMQSDKGSIPDRFSAQQFSDYHSELNMSSLELGDSALYFCASSPGLAGVRETQYFGPGTRLLVL.

This sequence joins TRBV5-6 and TRBJ1-3; D is unresolved. Trimming pared 0 bases from V and 2 bases from J, leaving 9 bases between. The CDR3 sequence is 15 residues long. Germline CDR1 and CDR2: SGHDT and YYEEEE. CDR3 nucleotide sequence: TGTGCCAGCAGCTTGGGCAGGTCCCCTGGAAACACCATATATTTT. It specifies CASSLGRSPGNTIYF.

V usage is TRBV7-2 and J usage is TRBJ2-7, with D possibly matching TRBD1 (5 bases). The CDR3 length is 13 residues. V lost 5 bases and J lost 6, with 14 bases in between. Germline loops: CDR1 SGHTA, CDR2 FQGNSA. The CDR3 loop is CASSPDQGREQYF. The CDR3 DNA reads as TGTGCCAGCAGCCCCGACCAGGGTCGCGAGCAGTACTTC.

The chain uses TRBV11-2 and TRBJ1-1; 8 bases agree with TRBD1. Germline trimming cut 5 bases from V and 10 bases from J; bases unmatched to any gene: 18. The germline CDR1 and CDR2 sequences are SGHAT and FQNNGV. The CDR3 extends over 16 amino acids. CDR3 region: CASSPTKPSDRVTAFF. DNA for the CDR3: TGTGCCAGCAGCCCGACAAAACCATCGGACAGGGTAACAGCTTTCTTT.

V is TRBV7-2 and J is TRBJ2-3; 11 bases align to TRBD2. The J segment lost 2 bases and the V segment lost 3 bases, leaving 4 bases of the junction unmatched. Germline CDR1 SGHTA, CDR2 FQGNSA. There are 16 residues in the CDR3. The CDR3 bases are TGTGCCAGCAGCTTTAGACTAGCGGGACCCACAGATACGCAGTATTTT. This translates into CASSFRLAGPTDTQYF.

The chain recombines TRBV29-1 with TRBJ2-3, with a weak D call TRBD1 (5 bases). Trimming pared 4 bases from V and 1 base from J, leaving 9 bases between. Germline lookup yields CDR1 SQVTM and CDR2 ANQGSEA. The CDR3 spans 13 residues. The CDR3 sequence is CSVARDGTDTQYF. The CDR3 bases are TGCAGCGTTGCCAGGGATGGCACAGATACGCAGTATTTT.

J is TRBJ2-1 and V is TRBV14; no definite D call. Germline assignment: CDR1 SGHDN and CDR2 FVKESK. The CDR3 length is 15 residues. V dropped 6 bases and J dropped 4 bases, with 16 bases sitting between them. CDR3 sequence (DNA): TGTGCCAGCAGTCCCGACATCATTAATTACAATGAGCAGTTCTTC. It specifies CASSPDIINYNEQFF. Combining the CDR3 with reference TRBV14 and TRBJ2-1 gives the whole variable domain EAGVTQFPSHSVIEKGQTVTLRCDPISGHDNLYWYRRVMGKEIKFLLHFVKESKQDESGMPNNRFLAERTGGTYSTLKVQPAELEDSGVYFCASSPDIINYNEQFFGPGTRLTVL.

Concerning this clone: This sample also contains other DNA sequences that code for the same CDR3. J is TRBJ1-5 and V is TRBV6-5, with TRBD1 matching 10 bases. From germline, CDR1 is MNHEY and CDR2 SVGAGI. The V segment lost 6 bases and the J segment 0 bases; nucleotides outside the gene matches: 2. The CDR3 has 15 residues. The CDR3 coding sequence is TGTGCCAGCAGAAGACAGGGGGCTAGCAATCAGCCCCAGCATTTT. Its translation is CASRRQGASNQPQHF.

The V call is TRBV3-1 (or the pseudogene TRBV3-2), the J call TRBJ1-1; tentative D call: TRBD1 (6 bases). Per germline, CDR1 LGHDT and CDR2 YNNKEL (reference sequence). V shed 4 bases and J shed 0 bases, with 12 bases lying between them. The CDR3 runs 15 residues. The CDR3 DNA reads TGTGCCAGCAGCCCCGGACAGTTCATGAACACTGAAGCTTTCTTT. It encodes CASSPGQFMNTEAFF.

The gene calls are TRBV23-1 and TRBJ1-5; no firm D call. TRBV23-1 is recorded as an ORF, its role being uncertain. V gave up 0 bases and J gave up 6 bases, with 18 bases separating them. This CDR3 comprises 17 residues. CDR3 sequence (DNA): TGCGCCAGCAGTCAATCGTTGGCGCAGGTTCTTAGTCAGCCCCAGCATTTT. Protein product: CASSQSLAQVLSQPQHF.

In this sample, this clone turned up once. The V and J genes are TRBV7-8 and TRBJ1-5, with D perhaps TRBD1 (5 bases). CDR3 size: 14 residues. With 4 bases removed from V and 5 bases from J, the gap between germline ends came to 12 bases. The germline gives CDR1 SGHVS, CDR2 FQNEAQ. CDR3 residues: CASSWGRGDQPQHF. DNA for the CDR3: TGTGCCAGCAGCTGGGGGAGGGGCGATCAGCCCCAGCATTTT.

The V call is TRBV21-1, the J call TRBJ2-3; the DNA was not compared with TRBD1, the D call given in the table. TRBV21-1 is reported as a pseudogene. The CDR3 runs 15 residues. As DNA, the CDR3 is TGTGCCAGCAGGAGGCCACAGGCGATCACAGATACGCAGTATTTT. Translated: CASRRPQAITDTQYF.

In this sample, this clone turned up once. The J gene is TRBJ2-3, the V gene TRBV29-1; 9 bases are shared with TRBD2. Per the germline V gene, CDR1 is SQVTM and CDR2 is ANQGSEA. The length of the CDR3 is 15 residues. V lost 2 bases to trimming and J lost 6 bases; unmatched junction nucleotides: 9. The DNA of the CDR3 is TGCAGCGTTGAAAGTTCTAGCGGGGCCCTCGATACGCAGTATTTT. It specifies CSVESSSGALDTQYF.

This clone was counted at least ten times. J is TRBJ2-4 and V is TRBV6-5; D is possibly TRBD1 (6 bases). The germline V and J ends were trimmed by 5 bases and 6 bases, with 14 bases remaining between them. Germline V lookup: CDR1 MNHEY, CDR2 SVGAGI. The CDR3 sequence is 14 residues long. CDR3 sequence: CASSPTGFGNIQYF. CDR3 DNA sequence: TGTGCCAGCAGTCCAACAGGGTTCGGAAACATTCAGTACTTC.